Shown below are 26 T cell receptor beta chains from a single sample sequenced in a study of tumor-infiltrating lymphocytes in primary liver carcinoma. Unsorted whole blood yielded blood RNA, and germline DNA was extracted as well. Researchers generated TCR beta cDNA from around 0.55 ug of total RNA, relying on a constant-region primer. ARM-PCR, slightly modified, supplied the TCR beta libraries through three nested multiplex PCR rounds. The first two PCR rounds used TRBV1-TRBV30 forward primers with a C-beta reverse primer, about 10 cycles each. Each CDR3 protein gets one entry after TCRdb re-called the multiplex PCR reads with MiXCR. This sample has about 330,000 distinct CDR3 sequences, with roughly 61% found just once. Sequenced input: peripheral blood. These receptors were taken from a middle-aged man with primary liver carcinoma and hepatitis B virus infection.

About this clonotype: A much larger clonotype is one base distant, so this may be a read error. V usage is TRBV4-2 and J usage is TRBJ1-2; 7 bases align to TRBD1. V trimming: 2 bases; J trimming: 7 bases; junction bases outside the gene matches: 7. The CDR3 consists of 14 residues. CDR1 and CDR2 (germline): LGHNA, YNFKEQ. The CDR3 bases are TGTGCCAGCAGCCAAAAAGTGGGACAGCGTGGCTACACCTTC. Amino acids: CASSQKVGQRGYTF.

CDR3 region: CASSFGGFYEQYF. In DNA form, the CDR3 reads TGTGCCAGCAGCTTCGGAGGGTTCTACGAGCAGTACTTC. The V and J genes are TRBV11-2 and TRBJ2-7; tentatively, D is TRBD2 (6 bases). Germline CDR1 is SGHAT and CDR2 is FQNNGV. V was cut by 3 bases and J by 3 bases, with 9 bases left in between. The CDR3 loop spans 13 amino acids.

The chain uses TRBV11-2 and TRBJ2-1, with 8 bases fitting TRBD1. With V trimmed by 5 bases and J by 2 bases, 8 bases remained unmatched. Germline V gives CDR1 SGHAT, CDR2 FQNNGV. CDR3 size: 16 residues. In DNA form, the CDR3 reads TGTGCCAGCAGCCAATCCCAGGGGGCAACCTACAATGAGCAGTTCTTC. Residues: CASSQSQGATYNEQFF.

In the case of this clonotype: An end of the junction differs from the germline gene, which may be a read error. The chain couples TRBV4-1 to TRBJ2-3, with D maybe TRBD1 (5 bases). Germline V gives CDR1 MGHRA, CDR2 YSYEKL. This CDR3 is built from 15 residues. This chain's CDR3 is CASSHSGSGQDTKYF. For the CDR3, the DNA is TGCGCCAGCAGCCACTCCGGGTCAGGGCAAGATACGAAGTATTTT.

Concerning this clonotype itself: One end of the junction is discordant with germline, which a read error may explain. The CDR3 nucleotides are TGTGCCAGCAGCCAGGGCCGGGCCACATCCTACGAGCTGTACTTC. It translates to CASSQGRATSYELYF. This chain connects TRBV11-2 to TRBJ2-7; TRBD1 might be the D (5 bases). Germline CDR1 and CDR2: SGHAT and FQNNGV. The CDR3 covers 15 residues.

As for this clonotype: This may come from a read error, since a much larger clone is one base off. The chain recombines TRBV6-5 with TRBJ2-7, with 8 positions matching TRBD2. The ends lost 7 bases at V and 4 bases at J; junction bases unmatched: 12. Germline CDR1 reads MNHEY; CDR2 reads SVGAGI. CDR3 length: 15 residues. The DNA of the CDR3 is TGTGCCAGCATCATCCTATCGGGGGGGTATTACGAGCAGTACTTC. It encodes CASIILSGGYYEQYF.

This clonotype was counted a few times. The chain joins TRBV5-6 to TRBJ2-7; 10 positions match TRBD1. J was trimmed by 6 bases and V by 0 bases; bases with no gene match: 6. The CDR3 loop spans 15 amino acids. Germline CDR1 is SGHDT and CDR2 is YYEEEE. The CDR3: CASSLGGTGVGEQYF. The CDR3 coding sequence is TGTGCCAGCAGCTTGGGTGGGACAGGGGTGGGCGAGCAGTACTTC.

Notes on this clonotype: A read error may produce the germline difference seen at one junction end. The chain carries TRBV10-2 and TRBJ1-5, with a weak D call TRBD1 (5 bases). Germline CDR1 is WSHSY and CDR2 is SAAADI. This CDR3 contains 15 residues. As DNA, the CDR3 is TGCGCCATCAGTGAGGCCCAGGGAGGAGGTCAGCCCCAGCATTTT. The encoded protein is CAISEAQGGGQPQHF.

The genes are TRBV6-6 and TRBJ2-3; no definite D call. Germline V lookup: CDR1 MNHNY, CDR2 SVGAGI (reference sequence). This CDR3 spans 13 amino acids. V dropped 10 bases and J dropped 1 base, with 12 bases sitting between them. The CDR3 DNA reads TGTGCCAACAATAATCCTGGCACAGATACGCAGTATTTT. Translation: CANNNPGTDTQYF.

The chain joins TRBV10-3 to TRBJ1-2; D unresolved. V lost 8 bases and J lost 2, with 9 bases in between. The CDR3 length is 12 residues. CDR1 is ENHRY and CDR2 is SYGVKD in the germline V gene. The CDR3 DNA reads as TGTGCCATCCACAGTAGCAACTATGGCTACACCTTC. Protein product: CAIHSSNYGYTF.

The CDR3 loop reads CSVEGNARSRGECYTF. The CDR3 DNA reads TGCAGCGTTGAAGGCAATGCCCGGAGCAGGGGTGAGTGTTACACCTTC. This chain links TRBV29-1 with TRBJ1-2; a weak D match, TRBD1 (6 bases). The ends were cut back, 1 base at V and 11 bases at J, with 26 bases in the middle. This CDR3 is 16 amino acids long. Looked up from germline, CDR1 is SQVTM and CDR2 is ANQGSEA.

Notes on this clonotype: Just one base apart from a much larger clone, this may be a read error. The J gene is TRBJ2-3, the V gene TRBV6-1; perhaps D is TRBD1 or TRBD2 (5 bases each). The CDR3 spans 14 residues. Looked up from germline, CDR1 is MNHNS and CDR2 is SASEGT. In DNA, the CDR3 is TGTGCCACCAGCCGGGACCCGCCCCCAGATACGCACTATTTT. This encodes CATSRDPPPDTHYF.

As concerns this clonotype: A much larger clonotype is one base distant, so this may be a read error. The chain combines TRBV6-2 or TRBV6-3 with TRBJ2-5; D uncertain. Germline V gene sequence: CDR1 MNHEY, CDR2 SVGEGT. This CDR3 has 10 residues. CDR3: CGSNLETQYF. The DNA for the CDR3 is TGTGGCAGCAACCTTGAGACCCAGTACTTC.

V usage is TRBV6-5 and J usage is TRBJ2-2, with a possible D match to TRBD2 (5 bases). V lost 6 bases and J lost 9, with 20 bases in between. The CDR3 length is 15 residues. Germline V gives CDR1 MNHEY, CDR2 SVGAGI. DNA of the CDR3: TGTGCCAGCAGCAAAACGCCGGGGAGAGGCAGGGAGCTGTTTTTT. Translated: CASSKTPGRGRELFF.

This clonotype was found many times. The rearrangement links TRBV6-6 to TRBJ2-3; D gene uncertain. Trimming shortened V by 6 bases and J by 4 bases, and 5 bases separated the two germline ends. Germline V gene lookup returns CDR1 MNHNY and CDR2 SVGAGI (reference sequence). This CDR3 spans 11 amino acids. This CDR3 reads CASRASDTQYF. CDR3 DNA: TGTGCCAGCAGGGCGTCAGATACGCAGTATTTT.

Points on this clonotype: A single base separates this from a much larger clone, so it may be a read error. The chain is built from TRBV4-1 and TRBJ2-5; perhaps D is TRBD1 or TRBD2 (5 bases each). The CDR3 runs to 17 residues. CDR1 is MGHRA, CDR2 YSYEKL, per germline. The DNA of the CDR3 is TGCGCCAGCAGCCAAGATCCGGTACGGGGCAGTCAAGGGACCCAGTACTTC. It codes for CASSQDPVRGSQGTQYF.

As concerns this clonotype: A much bigger clone sits one base away, suggesting this may be a read error. The rearrangement links TRBV7-8 to TRBJ1-5; D remains unclear. The CDR3 totals 12 residues. Per the germline V gene, CDR1 is SGHVS and CDR2 is FQNEAQ. V shed 3 bases and J shed 9 bases, with 9 bases lying between them. The DNA for the CDR3 is TGTGCCAGCAGCTTTCGAGATCGGCCCCAGCATTTT. Its protein is CASSFRDRPQHF.

In this sample, this clonotype turned up many times. The V gene is TRBV6-6, the J gene TRBJ2-1, with 14 bases that match TRBD2. Unmatched junction bases numbered 7, after V lost 6 bases and J lost 9 bases. There are 15 residues in the CDR3. Per the germline V gene, CDR1 is MNHNY and CDR2 is SVGAGI (reference sequence). CDR3 protein: CASSPRLAGGTEQFF. In DNA form, the CDR3 reads TGTGCCAGCAGCCCGAGACTAGCGGGAGGGACTGAGCAGTTCTTC.

This rearrangement joins TRBV11-2 to TRBJ2-7; no firm D call. Germline CDR1 and CDR2: SGHAT and FQNNGV. The V gene lost 0 bases and the J gene lost 10 bases, with 16 bases spanning the gap. This CDR3 comprises 14 residues. DNA of the CDR3: TGTGCCAGCAGCTTAGATCTTAGTCGATGGGATCAGTACTTC. Translated, it gives CASSLDLSRWDQYF.

This rearrangement joins TRBV11-3 to TRBJ1-1; D is unresolved. Germline V gene lookup returns CDR1 SGHNT and CDR2 YENEEA. The V end lost 4 bases, the J end lost 3 bases, and 12 bases lay between the germline ends. The CDR3 loop spans 14 amino acids. CDR3 residues: CASSSRGMDTEAFF. The DNA for the CDR3 is TGTGCCAGCAGCTCCCGGGGTATGGACACTGAAGCTTTCTTT.

Details on this clonotype: Just one base apart from a much larger clone, this may be a read error. The rearrangement links TRBV12-3 or TRBV12-4 to TRBJ2-7; D is perhaps TRBD1 (5 bases). The V end lost 1 base, the J end lost 12 bases, and 13 bases lay between the germline ends. This CDR3 has 12 amino acids. In nucleotides, the CDR3 is TGTGCCAGCAGTTTAGGAGAAAGGGGTGGGTACTTC. Translating it yields CASSLGERGGYF.

Regarding this clonotype: A junction boundary mismatches the germline segment, possibly from a read error. This chain joins TRBV12-3 or TRBV12-4 and TRBJ2-7; no definite D call. The CDR3 loop spans 13 amino acids. CDR3 coding DNA: TGTGCCAGCAGTTTGGTACCTGTCTACGAGCAATACTTC. It codes for CASSLVPVYEQYF.

The chain is built from TRBV11-2 and TRBJ1-2; TRBD1 agrees at 8 bases. In germline, CDR1 is SGHAT, CDR2 FQNNGV. V was clipped by 10 bases and J by 8 bases; unmatched bases: 18. This CDR3 is built from 15 residues. CDR3 amino acids: CANRHARDRNFGYTF. The DNA of the CDR3 is TGTGCCAACAGACACGCCCGGGACAGGAACTTCGGCTACACCTTC.

About this clonotype itself: A read error may account for a junction end that differs from germline. The chain carries TRBV6-5 and TRBJ2-7; no definite D call. The CDR3 is 14 amino acids. In germline, CDR1 is MNHEY, CDR2 SVGAGI. The CDR3 loop is CASSYRRSSYEQYF. The CDR3, as DNA: TGTGCCAGTAGTTATAGGCGGAGCTCCTACGAGCAGTACTTC.

This clonotype was counted many times. CDR3 loop: CASRGGVNTGELFF. CDR3 DNA sequence: TGCGCCAGTCGAGGGGGGGTGAACACCGGGGAGCTGTTTTTT. This chain connects TRBV4-3 to TRBJ2-2; weak D call: TRBD2 (7 bases). V was cut by 9 bases and J by 1 base, with 12 bases left in between. CDR1 and CDR2 from the germline V gene are LGHNA and YSLEER. The CDR3 totals 14 residues.

This clonotype was detected ten times or more. The J gene is TRBJ2-1, the V gene TRBV6-2 or TRBV6-3; D gene unclear. V was trimmed by 6 bases and J by 9 bases, leaving 12 bases between them. Germline-derived CDR1 and CDR2 are MNHEY and SVGEGT. This CDR3 region has 12 residues. CDR3 amino acids: CASRGPSREQFF. CDR3 DNA sequence: TGTGCCAGCAGAGGGCCCTCCCGTGAGCAGTTCTTC.